The 11 T cell receptor beta chains in this list originate from one sample, sequenced in a study of blood T cell repertoires in COVID-19. Sequencing was performed with immunoSEQ multiplex PCR; in TCRdb, only in-frame clones are kept and a portion is missing. The sample contains roughly 200,000 clones, approximately 83% of which appear only once. Sequencing was carried out using peripheral blood. The receptors derive from a human donor with active or convalescent COVID-19. The donor label of this sample is uncertain.

In its sample, this clone was seen once. The J gene is TRBJ2-5, the V gene TRBV30; D perhaps matches TRBD2 (5 bases). Trimming removed 2 bases at V and 3 bases at J, with 13 bases between. CDR3 length: 14 residues. Germline CDR1 GTSNPN, CDR2 SVGIG (reference sequence). The DNA for the CDR3 is TGTGCCTGGAGTCCCTCGGGTAGCGAAGAGACCCAGTACTTC. It encodes CAWSPSGSEETQYF.

The V call is TRBV5-4, the J call TRBJ2-5; D is ambiguous. From germline, CDR1 is SGHNT and CDR2 YYREEE (reference sequence). V was shortened by 2 bases and J by 1 base, with 6 bases between the two germline ends. The CDR3 runs 13 residues. CDR3 amino acids: CASSFTVQETQYF. DNA for the CDR3: TGTGCCAGCAGCTTTACGGTCCAAGAGACCCAGTACTTC.

The table lists this clone with a count of one. The rearrangement links TRBV2 to TRBJ2-5, with TRBD2 matching over 9 bases. The CDR3 length is 15 residues. J gave up 2 bases and V 2 bases, and 3 bases lay outside the gene matches. CDR1 is SNHLY and CDR2 is FYNNEI in the germline V gene. The CDR3 region is CASSELRGGQETQYF. DNA of the CDR3: TGTGCCAGCAGTGAATTGCGGGGGGGTCAAGAGACCCAGTACTTC. The full variable domain, with the rest looked up from reference TRBV2 and TRBJ2-5, is EPEVTQTPSHQVTQMGQEVILRCVPISNHLYFYWYRQILGQKVEFLVSFYNNEISEKSEIFDDQFSVERPDGSNFTLKIRSTKLEDSAMYFCASSELRGGQETQYFGPGTRLLVL.

The J gene is TRBJ2-3, the V gene TRBV7-6; unclear D gene. V was trimmed by 4 bases and J by 3 bases, leaving 14 bases between them. Germline CDR1 is SGHVS and CDR2 is FNYEAQ. The CDR3 loop spans 15 amino acids. This CDR3 reads CASSYLAETTDTQYF. CDR3 nucleotide sequence: TGTGCCAGCAGCTACCTCGCCGAAACTACAGATACGCAGTATTTT.

This clone was seen just once. The rearrangement links TRBV27 to TRBJ1-2, with a tentative D call TRBD1 (5 bases). The CDR3 is 15 residues long. Germline V CDR1 and CDR2: MNHEY, SMNVEV (reference sequence). Trimming cost V 2 bases and J 4 bases, with 14 bases left between them. The CDR3, as DNA: TGTGCCAGCAGTTTAGATGGCAGGGCGTTCTATGGCTACACCTTC. Translated: CASSLDGRAFYGYTF.

The rearrangement links TRBV19 to TRBJ2-1; D is undetermined. The CDR3 has 14 residues. With 3 bases removed from V and 4 bases from J, the gap between germline ends came to 10 bases. CDR1 is LNHDA and CDR2 is SQIVND in the germline V gene (reference sequence). CDR3 loop: CASSIPGLYNEQFF. DNA for the CDR3: TGTGCCAGTAGTATTCCCGGGTTGTACAATGAGCAGTTCTTC.

The chain recombines TRBV28 with TRBJ1-2, with TRBD1 as a possible D gene (6 bases). Deletions cut 8 bases from V and 6 bases from J, with 16 bases between. Germline V lookup: CDR1 MDHEN, CDR2 SYDVKM. The CDR3 extends over 13 amino acids. CDR3 sequence reads: CASHFLTGDGYTF. CDR3 sequence (DNA): TGTGCCAGCCACTTCTTGACAGGTGATGGCTACACCTTC.

This chain joins TRBV2 and TRBJ2-3; tentatively, D is TRBD2 (5 bases). Germline assignment: CDR1 SNHLY and CDR2 FYNNEI. The CDR3 spans 15 residues. V shed 9 bases and J shed 0 bases, with 16 bases lying between them. Here the CDR3 DNA reads TGTGCCAGTACTTCCAGCGGCGTGAGCACAGATACGCAGTATTTT. This translates into CASTSSGVSTDTQYF.

The chain couples TRBV10-3 to TRBJ1-2; D perhaps matches TRBD1 (5 bases). Per germline, CDR1 ENHRY and CDR2 SYGVKD. The CDR3 has 13 amino acids. V lost 6 bases and J 3 bases, leaving 11 bases between the germline ends. The CDR3 nucleotides read TGTGCCATCAGCGCCAGCAGGGACTATGGCTACACCTTC. Amino acid sequence: CAISASRDYGYTF.

This rearrangement joins TRBV18 to TRBJ1-5, with 7 nucleotides matching TRBD1. Germline CDR1 KGHSH, CDR2 LQKENI. V was clipped by 1 base and J by 1 base; unmatched bases: 4. The CDR3 is made up of 16 amino acids. Written as DNA, the CDR3 is TGTGCCAGCTCACCACAGGGGGCGGGCAGCAATCAGCCCCAGCATTTT. It is translated as CASSPQGAGSNQPQHF.

The chain carries TRBV11-2 and TRBJ2-1, with D possibly matching TRBD2 (6 bases). Germline V lookup: CDR1 SGHAT, CDR2 FQNNGV. Trimming cost V 4 bases and J 3 bases, with 13 bases left between them. This CDR3 has 15 amino acids. In nucleotides, the CDR3 is TGTGCCAGCAGCTCCACTAGCTTTAGCTACAATGAGCAGTTCTTC. This encodes CASSSTSFSYNEQFF.